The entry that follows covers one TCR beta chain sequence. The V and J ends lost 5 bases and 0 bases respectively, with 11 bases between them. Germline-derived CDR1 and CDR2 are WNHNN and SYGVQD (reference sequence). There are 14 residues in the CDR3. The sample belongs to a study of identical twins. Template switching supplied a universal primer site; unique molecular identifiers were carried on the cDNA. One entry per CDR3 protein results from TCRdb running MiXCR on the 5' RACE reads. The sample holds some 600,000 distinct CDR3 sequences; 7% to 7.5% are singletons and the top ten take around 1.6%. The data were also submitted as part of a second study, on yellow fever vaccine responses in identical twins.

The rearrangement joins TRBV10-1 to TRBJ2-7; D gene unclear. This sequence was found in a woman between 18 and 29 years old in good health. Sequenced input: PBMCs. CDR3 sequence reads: CASSNARVSYEQYF. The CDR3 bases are TGCGCCAGCAGTAACGCCCGGGTCTCCTACGAGCAGTACTTC.